This T cell receptor beta chain was recovered during a study of cytomegalovirus exposure and HLA in healthy donors. PCR primers comprised 60 Vbeta and 13 Jbeta primers. The data were produced by immunoSEQ multiplex PCR, yet TCRdb's version contains in-frame clones alone and is incomplete. The data show 90,000 to 100,000 clones, with roughly 76% seen just once and under 20% held by the top ten. The clonotype comes from a woman aged 60-70 years in good health and CMV-seropositive. Sequencing was performed on PBMCs.

The CDR3 region is CASSPPLVSGEQYF. The CDR3 DNA reads as TGTGCCAGCTCACCCCCCCTGGTGTCGGGGGAGCAGTACTTC. The chain employs TRBV18 and TRBJ2-7, with D maybe TRBD2 (5 bases). CDR1 and CDR2 from the germline V gene are KGHSH and LQKENI. The CDR3 runs to 14 residues. Between the trimmed V and J ends, which lost 3 bases and 7 bases, there was a span of 16 bases.